The source of this T cell receptor beta chain is a study of a mutant IDH1 vaccine in newly diagnosed glioma. Study-wide background: Treated patients comprised about 62% males and about 40% females, mean age approximately 37 years.

Sample time point: week 5, during vaccination. With topical imiquimod, each dose of the vaccine consisted of 300 ug of mutant IDH1 20-mer peptide. This table comes from immunoSEQ multiplex PCR, and its TCRdb copy is limited to in-frame clones, with some not included. This sample yields about 42,000 clones, of which 70% to 90% are seen a single time; 1.7% belongs to the top ten. The CDR3 sequence is 14 residues long. V gave up 6 bases and J gave up 2 bases, with 13 bases separating them. Germline CDR1 LNHDA, CDR2 SQIVND (reference sequence). Remarks on this clone: The antigen remains unidentified.

The TCR sequence derives from a middle-aged man with glioma. The V gene is TRBV19, the J gene TRBJ1-2, with D maybe TRBD1 (5 bases). The sample was PBMCs, taken from a glioma patient whose treatment included an IDH1 peptide vaccine. The CDR3 loop is CASRRETGNYGYTF. The CDR3 DNA reads as TGTGCCAGTAGGAGAGAAACAGGAAACTATGGCTACACCTTC.